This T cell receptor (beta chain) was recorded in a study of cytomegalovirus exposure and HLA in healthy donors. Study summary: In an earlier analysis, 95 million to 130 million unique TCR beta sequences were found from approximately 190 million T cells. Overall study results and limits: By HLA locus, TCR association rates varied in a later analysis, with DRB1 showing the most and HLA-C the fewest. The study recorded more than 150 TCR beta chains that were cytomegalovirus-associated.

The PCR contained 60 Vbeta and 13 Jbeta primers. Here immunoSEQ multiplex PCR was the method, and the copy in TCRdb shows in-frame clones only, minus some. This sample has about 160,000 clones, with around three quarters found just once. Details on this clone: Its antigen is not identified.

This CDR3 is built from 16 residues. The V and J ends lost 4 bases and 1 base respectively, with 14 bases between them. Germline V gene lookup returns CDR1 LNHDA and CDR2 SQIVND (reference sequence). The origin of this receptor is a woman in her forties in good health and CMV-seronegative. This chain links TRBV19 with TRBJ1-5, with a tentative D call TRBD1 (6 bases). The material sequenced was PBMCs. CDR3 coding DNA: TGTGCCAGTAGTAGGGCAGGCAGGGGCAGCAATCAGCCCCAGCATTTT. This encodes CASSRAGRGSNQPQHF. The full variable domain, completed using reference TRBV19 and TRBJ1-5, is DGGITQSPKYLFRKEGQNVTLSCEQNLNHDAMYWYRQDPGQGLRLIYYSQIVNDFQKGDIAEGYSVSREKKESFPLTVTSAQKNPTAFYLCASSRAGRGSNQPQHFGDGTRLSIL.